Listed below are T cell receptor beta chains from one sample, sequenced in a study of monozygotic twins with inflammatory bowel disease. TCRdb reanalyzed the 5' RACE reads and collapses them to one entry per CDR3 protein, without DNA. The sample table sets out some 150,000 distinct CDR3 sequences. Source material: blood. The source is a human donor with ulcerative colitis or Crohn's disease, or a healthy co-twin of an affected twin (not recorded which). The CDR3 runs from the conserved cysteine through the conserved F or W.

TRBV5-1	TRBJ2-3	CASSLAGTSTDTQYF
TRBV27	TRBJ2-7	CATIRLGQGSYEQYF
TRBV23-1	TRBJ2-1	CASSQSKAGLAAKSSYNEQFF
TRBV12-3/TRBV12-4	TRBJ2-1	CASSHRGRRHEQFF
TRBV12-3/TRBV12-4	TRBJ2-1	CASTAGTGVYNEQFF
TRBV6-1	TRBJ1-4	CASSSPGQTTNEKLFF
TRBV5-1	TRBJ2-1	CASSSGTGEPNEQFF
TRBV18	TRBJ1-1	CASSRRQGGNTEAFF
TRBV5-1	TRBJ2-5	CASSQGPGGETQYF
TRBV9	TRBJ2-7	CASSSGQGANEQYF
TRBV7-9	TRBJ1-2	CASSSTGAGGYTF
TRBV12-3/TRBV12-4	TRBJ1-2	CASSLGGFGYTF
TRBV28	TRBJ2-7	CASSLTYEQYF
TRBV12-3/TRBV12-4	TRBJ1-1	CASSFRLGGAAEAFF
TRBV30	TRBJ2-3	CAWSLGSTDTQYF
TRBV20-1	TRBJ2-3	CSARSSTGIRTDTQYF
TRBV14	TRBJ1-6	CASSQDGQGVLHF
TRBV7-2	TRBJ1-2	CASSISGTGTYGYTF
TRBV6-5	TRBJ2-4	CASSSPDRQFRWDIQYF
TRBV24-1	TRBJ1-5	CATSDPYRDSNQPQHF
TRBV4-2	TRBJ2-7	CASSQDLVSGLTSYEQYF
TRBV7-9	TRBJ2-5	CASSPLGSQETQYF
TRBV25-1	TRBJ2-1	CASSEYYKDNEQFF
TRBV12-3/TRBV12-4	TRBJ1-5	CASSFGGLYSNQPQHF
TRBV7-2	TRBJ2-1	CASSVLIAYNEQFF
TRBV28	TRBJ2-7	CASRKTSSYEQYF
TRBV7-2	TRBJ1-5	CASSSGHSPGQPQHF
TRBV6-5	TRBJ2-7	CASSYSGPATYEQYF
TRBV20-1	TRBJ1-5	CRADSPDSYSNQPQHF
TRBV28	TRBJ2-7	CATLNSDNYEQYF
TRBV5-5	TRBJ2-7	CASSLGLAESYEQDF
TRBV7-8	TRBJ1-3	CASTQGEVAGNTIYF
TRBV7-9	TRBJ1-3	CASSSTGPGNTIYF
TRBV20-1	TRBJ2-1	CSASLGAYNEQFF
TRBV9	TRBJ1-3	CASSVTPGGEDTIYF
TRBV11-2	TRBJ2-7	CASSLGVGASGSYEQYF
TRBV6-1	TRBJ2-3	CASSEGRVSDTQYF
TRBV6-1	TRBJ2-7	CASSKGISYEQYF
TRBV5-1	TRBJ1-4	CASTPGGVNEKLFF
TRBV9	TRBJ2-7	CASSTSTGDGHEQYF
TRBV12-3/TRBV12-4	TRBJ1-2	CASRDQMDYYGYTF
TRBV20-1	TRBJ2-7	CSASLAGGQNYEQYF
TRBV7-2	TRBJ2-7	CASSLPSLREQYF